One sample yielded the 28 T cell receptor beta chains listed below, sequenced in a study of T cells after yellow fever vaccination. TCRdb called the 5' RACE reads again in MiXCR, with one record for every CDR3 protein. The sample holds 300,000 to 350,000 distinct CDR3 sequences, roughly 4% seen once. The material sequenced was PBMCs, taken 5 days after the yellow fever booster vaccination. The receptors stem from a young man who received the YFV17D yellow fever vaccine.

The rearrangement links TRBV7-2 to TRBJ2-1; weak D call: TRBD2 (11 bases). V lost 4 bases to trimming and J lost 5 bases, with 30 bases between them. Germline V lookup: CDR1 SGHTA, CDR2 FQGNSA. The CDR3 runs 20 residues. CDR3 sequence reads: CASSSETGGAVGLADNEQFF. In nucleotides, the CDR3 is TGTGCCAGCAGCTCGGAGACAGGGGGCGCCGTGGGACTAGCGGACAATGAGCAGTTCTTC.

In its sample, this clonotype was seen many times. The chain employs TRBV29-1 and TRBJ1-2; no firm D call. Germline-derived CDR1 and CDR2 are SQVTM and ANQGSEA. V gave up 1 base and J gave up 2 bases, with 2 bases separating them. The CDR3 loop spans 11 amino acids. The CDR3 sequence is CSVEVNYGYTF. DNA for the CDR3: TGCAGCGTTGAAGTGAACTATGGCTACACCTTC.

This clonotype turned up a few times. V is TRBV6-2 or TRBV6-3 and J is TRBJ1-2; unclear D gene. V dropped 6 bases and J dropped 5 bases, with 7 bases sitting between them. The germline V gene has CDR1 MNHEY and CDR2 SVGEGT. This CDR3 is built from 11 residues. This CDR3 is CASSFIYGYTF. The CDR3 nucleotides are TGTGCCAGCAGCTTCATTTATGGCTACACCTTC.

There are many counts of this clonotype. The chain couples TRBV16 to TRBJ1-4; maybe TRBD1 (6 bases). In germline, CDR1 is KGHSY, CDR2 FQNENV. Between the trimmed V and J ends, which lost 5 bases and 5 bases, there was a span of 15 bases. CDR3 length: 15 residues. The CDR3 sequence: CASSGQTGLNEKLFF. CDR3 DNA sequence: TGTGCCAGCAGCGGGCAGACAGGACTGAATGAAAAACTGTTTTTT.

CDR3 protein: CASSQDRGFSPLHF. The CDR3 DNA follows: TGCGCCAGCAGCCAAGACAGGGGGTTTTCACCCCTCCACTTT. The V call is TRBV4-1, the J call TRBJ1-6; 7 bases line up with TRBD1. Germline V gene data show CDR1 as MGHRA and CDR2 as YSYEKL. The ends lost 0 bases at V and 9 bases at J; junction bases unmatched: 2. This CDR3 has 14 amino acids.

This clonotype was observed a few times. This chain links TRBV19 with TRBJ2-1; 9 bases map to TRBD1. This CDR3 contains 13 residues. The germline gives CDR1 LNHDA, CDR2 SQIVND (reference sequence). V lost 4 bases and J lost 8; bases outside the gene matches: 3. CDR3 DNA: TGTGCCAGTAGTAAGACAGGGGGTGATGAGCAGTTCTTC. It translates to CASSKTGGDEQFF.

V usage is TRBV4-3 and J usage is TRBJ2-1; TRBD2 agrees at 10 bases. CDR1 is LGHNA, CDR2 YSLEER, per germline. V dropped 3 bases and J dropped 5; count of bases not matched to a gene: 4. This CDR3 is built from 15 residues. The CDR3: CASSHLLAGNNEQFF. In nucleotides, the CDR3 is TGCGCCAGCAGCCACTTACTAGCGGGGAACAATGAGCAGTTCTTC.

This clonotype was counted a few times. This chain connects TRBV30 to TRBJ2-5; TRBD2 is a possible D gene (6 bases). Germline assignment: CDR1 GTSNPN and CDR2 SVGIG (reference sequence). The CDR3 runs 13 residues. Trimming shortened V by 0 bases and J by 5 bases, and 10 bases separated the two germline ends. Here the CDR3 reads CAWSVASAETQYF. Here the CDR3 DNA reads TGTGCCTGGAGTGTAGCTAGCGCGGAGACCCAGTACTTC.

In its sample, this clonotype was seen many times. This sequence joins TRBV29-1 and TRBJ1-1; unclear D gene. Deletions cut 7 bases from V and 4 bases from J, with 13 bases between. This CDR3 is 12 amino acids long. Looked up from germline, CDR1 is SQVTM and CDR2 is ANQGSEA. CDR3: CSAHWVRTEAFF. The DNA of the CDR3 is TGCAGCGCCCACTGGGTTCGCACTGAAGCTTTCTTT.

This clonotype was seen more than once but under ten times. V usage is TRBV5-5 and J usage is TRBJ2-3; 9 positions agree with TRBD2. This CDR3 has 16 residues. Germline CDR1 SGHKS, CDR2 YYEKEE (reference sequence). Trimming at V came to 3 bases and at J to 2 bases, leaving 7 bases not matched to a gene. The CDR3 DNA is TGTGCCAGCAGCTGGGAAGGGACTAGCCACACAGATACGCAGTATTTT. The encoded protein is CASSWEGTSHTDTQYF.

In its sample, this clonotype was seen a few times. The V gene is TRBV5-1, the J gene TRBJ2-5; D is unresolved. The germline V and J ends were trimmed by 5 bases and 4 bases, with 15 bases remaining between them. The CDR3 contains 14 residues. Germline CDR1 is SGHRS and CDR2 is YFSETQ. CDR3 region: CASSDLRVSETQYF. The CDR3 DNA reads TGCGCCAGCAGTGATCTAAGAGTATCAGAGACCCAGTACTTC.

This clonotype has just a few counts. The rearrangement links TRBV28 to TRBJ1-3; 9 bases are a match to TRBD1. The CDR3 extends over 13 amino acids. The germline gives CDR1 MDHEN, CDR2 SYDVKM. The V gene end was trimmed by 6 bases and the J gene end by 8 bases; junction bases not matched to a gene: 5. CDR3 loop: CASRAGQGDTIYF. For the CDR3, the DNA is TGTGCCAGCAGGGCGGGACAGGGTGACACCATATATTTT.

The CDR3 loop reads CSASDLGTGVYYEQYV. The CDR3 DNA reads as TGCAGTGCTAGCGACCTAGGGACAGGGGTATACTACGAGCAGTACGTC. The chain joins TRBV20-1 to TRBJ2-7, with 10 bases identical to TRBD1. This CDR3 is 16 amino acids long. Germline CDR1 and CDR2: DFQATT and SNEGSKA (reference sequence). V shed 3 bases and J 3 bases; nucleotides not matched to a gene: 11.

The chain carries TRBV3-1 and TRBJ1-5, with no clear D. Germline loops: CDR1 LGHDT, CDR2 YNNKEL (reference sequence). V shed 1 base and J shed 3 bases, with 7 bases lying between them. This CDR3 is built from 14 residues. CDR3 DNA: TGTGCCAGCAGCCAAGCTACAGACAATCAGCCCCAGCATTTT. Translated: CASSQATDNQPQHF.

J is TRBJ2-5 and V is TRBV12-3 or TRBV12-4; no definite D call. V dropped 11 bases and J dropped 5 bases, with 15 bases sitting between them. This CDR3 contains 12 residues. The CDR3 DNA reads as TGTGCCGAAGGCCCCGACCGGGAGACCCAGTACTTC. This gives the protein CAEGPDRETQYF.

Ten or more counts support this clonotype. The J gene is TRBJ1-3, the V gene TRBV7-2; 9 bases align to TRBD1. Germline CDR1 and CDR2: SGHTA and FQGNSA. The CDR3 covers 15 residues. The V gene end was trimmed by 8 bases and the J gene end by 7 bases; junction bases not matched to a gene: 12. In DNA form, the CDR3 reads TGTGCCAGCGGCCGTACCGGGACAGGGCCCAACACCATATATTTT. This codes for CASGRTGTGPNTIYF.

This clonotype has a handful of counts. V is TRBV6-2 or TRBV6-3 and J is TRBJ2-3; 7 positions agree with TRBD1. CDR3 length: 14 residues. V lost 8 bases, J lost 1 base, and 6 bases stayed unmatched. Germline V gives CDR1 MNHEY, CDR2 SVGEGT. Here the CDR3 reads CASETGFGTDTQYF. The CDR3 DNA sequence: TGTGCCAGCGAGACAGGGTTCGGCACAGATACGCAGTATTTT.

Notes on this clonotype: It may be a read error: a sequence one base away is much more abundant. The genes are TRBV7-9 and TRBJ2-1; D is ambiguous. The germline V gene has CDR1 SEHNR and CDR2 FQNEAQ (reference sequence). The CDR3 length is 15 residues. The DNA of the CDR3 is TGTGCCAGCAGTCCCTTACCCCCGTCCTACACTGAGCAGTTCTTC. Translated: CASSPLPPSYTEQFF.

This clonotype appeared many times. The chain joins TRBV5-1 to TRBJ1-1, with TRBD1 matching 8 bases. The J segment lost 3 bases and the V segment lost 4 bases, leaving 8 bases of the junction unmatched. Germline loops: CDR1 SGHRS, CDR2 YFSETQ. The CDR3 sequence is 15 residues long. The CDR3 DNA sequence: TGCGCCAGCAGCATTCGACAGGGGAGGGACACTGAAGCTTTCTTT. Translated, it gives CASSIRQGRDTEAFF.

The chain has TRBV28 and TRBJ2-6, with D tentatively TRBD2 (5 bases). V shed 7 bases and J shed 3 bases, with 16 bases lying between them. Germline lookup yields CDR1 MDHEN and CDR2 SYDVKM. The CDR3 runs 16 residues. CDR3 in amino acids: CASTLKEVGGANVLTF. CDR3 in DNA: TGTGCCAGCACCCTAAAGGAGGTGGGTGGGGCCAACGTCCTGACTTTC. Full variable domain (outside the CDR3, taken from reference TRBV28 and TRBJ2-6): DVKVTQSSRYLVKRTGEKVFLECVQDMDHENMFWYRQDPGLGLRLIYFSYDVKMKEKGDIPEGYSVSREKKERFSLILESASTNQTSMYLCASTLKEVGGANVLTFGAGSRLTVL.

In this sample, this clonotype turned up a few times. The chain recombines TRBV20-1 with TRBJ2-7; 9 bases map to TRBD1. The CDR3 covers 13 residues. CDR1 is DFQATT, CDR2 SNEGSKA, per germline (reference sequence). V gave up 4 bases and J gave up 1 base; unmatched junction bases: 2. CDR3 protein: CSATDRGSYEQYV. CDR3 DNA: TGCAGTGCTACGGACAGGGGTTCCTACGAGCAGTACGTC.

This clonotype was counted a few times. The rearrangement joins TRBV3-1 to TRBJ1-6; 9 bases map to TRBD1. V shed 1 base and J 4 bases; nucleotides not matched to a gene: 5. This CDR3 has 17 residues. CDR1 is LGHDT and CDR2 is YNNKEL in the germline V gene (reference sequence). CDR3 residues: CASSQGGTGFYNSPLHF. In nucleotides, the CDR3 is TGTGCCAGCAGCCAAGGAGGGACAGGGTTTTATAATTCACCCCTCCACTTT.

This clonotype has a handful of counts. This chain joins TRBV6-5 and TRBJ1-2, with 8 positions matching TRBD1. Unmatched junction bases numbered 2, after V lost 1 base and J lost 1 base. Germline V gives CDR1 MNHEY, CDR2 SVGAGI. The CDR3 totals 15 residues. The CDR3 reads CASSYYTGGNYGYTF. The CDR3 DNA follows: TGTGCCAGCAGTTACTATACAGGGGGTAACTATGGCTACACCTTC.

This clonotype has a count of ten or more. The chain is built from TRBV7-8 and TRBJ2-2; D remains unclear. The CDR3 length is 11 residues. CDR1 SGHVS and CDR2 FQNEAQ come from the germline V gene. Trimming took off 4 bases at V and 6 bases at J, with 3 bases between the two ends. The CDR3 sequence is CASSSSGELFF. CDR3 DNA: TGTGCCAGCAGCTCATCCGGGGAGCTGTTTTTT.

The gene calls are TRBV5-1 and TRBJ2-7; 7 nucleotides match TRBD1. Germline loops: CDR1 SGHRS, CDR2 YFSETQ. The CDR3 extends over 13 amino acids. V shed 4 bases and J 2 bases; nucleotides not matched to a gene: 3. The CDR3 nucleotides are TGCGCCAGCAGCGTGGACAGGCCCTACGAGCAGTACTTC. Translation gives CASSVDRPYEQYF.

This sequence joins TRBV7-2 and TRBJ2-7; 9 bases fit TRBD2. Germline lookup yields CDR1 SGHTA and CDR2 FQGNSA. The V segment lost 3 bases and the J segment 0 bases; nucleotides outside the gene matches: 3. The length of the CDR3 is 15 residues. CDR3 sequence (DNA): TGTGCCAGCAGCTTTCAGCGGGGGGCCTCCTACGAGCAGTACGTC. This gives the protein CASSFQRGASYEQYV.

This clonotype was picked up many times. In DNA, the CDR3 is TGTGCCAGCAGGCCAGGAGTGGGCAATCAGCCCCAGCATTTT. Encoded protein: CASRPGVGNQPQHF. This chain connects TRBV5-5 to TRBJ1-5; D not resolved. The CDR3 runs 14 residues. Deletions cut 5 bases from V and 2 bases from J, with 11 bases between. In germline, CDR1 is SGHKS, CDR2 YYEKEE (reference sequence).

This chain uses TRBV4-2 with TRBJ2-3, with 11 bases lining up with TRBD2. Looked up from germline, CDR1 is LGHNA and CDR2 is YNFKEQ. Losses at the gene ends were 2 bases for V and 3 bases for J; bases not matched to a gene: 7. The CDR3 spans 17 residues. DNA for the CDR3: TGTGCCAGCAGCCAACTCCTAGCGGGGGGCTTTACAGATACGCAGTATTTT. Its translation: CASSQLLAGGFTDTQYF.